This T cell receptor (beta chain) was captured in a study of cytomegalovirus exposure and HLA in healthy donors. Broader study findings: According to a later analysis, donors in an Asian-associated ancestry cluster reportedly had fewer N-insertions than the roughly 670-donor mean. Analyzed later, most CMV-associated TCR beta chains appeared HLA-restricted. In a later analysis, DRB1 alleles had the most associated TCRs; HLA-C alleles the fewest.

In regard to this clone: Its target is not known.

Germline V CDR1 and CDR2: MNHEY, SVGAGI. The CDR3 runs 15 residues. The V end was cut by 0 bases, the J end by 8 bases, with 16 bases between. With 60 Vbeta and 13 Jbeta primers, the PCR was carried out. Profiled with immunoSEQ multiplex PCR; TCRdb holds only in-frame clones, not every one. Recorded here are about 75,000 clones; the top ten clones represent less than 5%. The origin of this receptor is a man between 18 and 29 years old in good health and CMV-seropositive. The chain couples TRBV6-5 to TRBJ1-2; D uncertain. The sequencing input was PBMCs. For the CDR3, the DNA is TGTGCCAGCAGTTACTCCCGGGATGATCCGGCAGGCTACACCTTC. Its translation: CASSYSRDDPAGYTF.